The clone carrying this T cell receptor beta chain was picked up a small number of times. The antigen is not known. The sample belongs to a study of T cells in Graves' hyperthyroidism and ophthalmopathy. Amplified TCR beta CDR3 regions came from RNA transcripts. In the first-round RT-PCR of the TCR CDR3, the HTBI primer set was used. Using its own MiXCR run on the multiplex PCR reads, TCRdb lists one record per CDR3 protein. This sample yields roughly 350,000 distinct CDR3 sequences, of which approximately 14% are seen a single time; 30% to 35% belongs to the top ten. It was uncontrolled infection, other autoimmune disease, pregnancy or lactation that excluded patients. Study-wide results and caveats: Appearing also in blood were most of the thyroid clonotypes expanded above 0.001. Using 13 V-J features, a model discriminated ophthalmopathy from stable hyperthyroidism.

Germline CDR1 reads SEHNR; CDR2 reads FQNEAQ (reference sequence). J gave up 4 bases and V 3 bases, and 8 bases lay outside the gene matches. CDR3 length: 15 amino acids. Specimen: blood. The clonotype originates from a middle-aged woman with Graves' ophthalmopathy. V and J are TRBV7-9 and TRBJ2-7; 8 positions match TRBD1. CDR3 in DNA: TGTGCCAGCAGCTTGGGGGGAGGACAGGGTTACGAGCAGTACTTC. Translating it yields CASSLGGGQGYEQYF.